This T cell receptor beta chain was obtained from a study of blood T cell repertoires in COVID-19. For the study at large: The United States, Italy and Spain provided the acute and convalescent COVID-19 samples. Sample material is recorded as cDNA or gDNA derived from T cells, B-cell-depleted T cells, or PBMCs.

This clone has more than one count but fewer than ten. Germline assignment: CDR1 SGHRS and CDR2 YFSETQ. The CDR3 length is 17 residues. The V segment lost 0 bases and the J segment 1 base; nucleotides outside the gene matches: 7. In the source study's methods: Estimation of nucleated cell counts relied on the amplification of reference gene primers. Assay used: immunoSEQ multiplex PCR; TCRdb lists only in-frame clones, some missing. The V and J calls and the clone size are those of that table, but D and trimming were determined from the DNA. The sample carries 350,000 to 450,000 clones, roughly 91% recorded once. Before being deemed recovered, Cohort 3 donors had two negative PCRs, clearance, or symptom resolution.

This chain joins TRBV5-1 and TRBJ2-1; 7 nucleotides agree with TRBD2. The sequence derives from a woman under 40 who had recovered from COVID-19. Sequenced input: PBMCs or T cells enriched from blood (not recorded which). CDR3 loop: CASSLAPMGGSYNEQFF. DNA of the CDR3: TGCGCCAGCAGCTTGGCGCCTATGGGGGGGTCCTACAATGAGCAGTTCTTC.